The rows below give T cell receptor beta chains drawn from one sample of a study of T cells in Graves' hyperthyroidism and ophthalmopathy. TCRdb re-analysed the multiplex PCR reads in MiXCR, keeping a single row per CDR3 protein. This sample yields around 400,000 distinct CDR3 sequences, of which roughly 13% are seen a single time; 9.2% belongs to the top ten. Sequencing was done on a sample of blood. All receptors derive from a woman aged 18-30 years with Graves' hyperthyroidism. The CDR3 runs from the conserved cysteine through the conserved F or W. D genes are given only for firm matches. Only some rows state a clone size, as once, few, many or a class for expanded clones.

TRBJ1-1,few,14,-,TRBV19,CASSISVMNTEAFF,TGTGCCAGTAGTATATCTGTTATGAACACTGAAGCTTTCTTT
TRBJ2-5,many,14,-,TRBV7-6,CASSLSPGRETQYF,TGTGCCAGCAGCTTATCCCCAGGAAGAGAGACCCAGTACTTC
TRBJ1-6,many,15,-,TRBV11-2,CASGLGTENNSPLHF,TGTGCCAGCGGGTTAGGGACGGAGAATAATTCACCCCTCCACTTT
TRBJ2-7,-,16,TRBD1,TRBV4-1,CASSRTSQGAAYEQYF,TGCGCCAGCAGCCGGACCTCACAGGGGGCGGCGTACGAGCAGTACTTC
TRBJ1-1,many,13,-,TRBV5-6,CASSLNEVTEAFF,TGTGCCAGCAGCTTGAACGAGGTCACTGAAGCTTTCTTT
TRBJ2-1,many,12,TRBD2,TRBV20-1,CSAGTSGNEQFF,TGCAGTGCTGGGACTAGCGGAAATGAGCAGTTCTTC
TRBJ1-2,-,13,-,TRBV12-3/TRBV12-4,CASSLTQSYGYTF,TGTGCCAGCAGTTTAACGCAAAGCTATGGCTACACCTTC
TRBJ2-3,many,12,-,TRBV6-1,CASRTGLDTQYF,TGTGCCAGCAGAACGGGCTTAGATACGCAGTATTTT
TRBJ2-6,many,14,-,TRBV28,CASSLWRGRHVLTF,TGTGCCAGCAGTTTATGGAGGGGGAGGCACGTCCTGACTTTC
TRBJ1-5,many,14,-,TRBV4-1,CASSQPQGDQPQHF,TGCGCCAGCAGCCAACCCCAAGGGGATCAGCCCCAGCATTTT
TRBJ2-3,many,12,-,TRBV20-1,CSASPPSDTQYF,TGCAGTGCTAGTCCCCCTTCGGATACGCAGTATTTT
TRBJ2-7,few,14,TRBD2,TRBV6-1,CASKTSGSRYEQYF,TGTGCCAGCAAAACTAGCGGGAGCAGGTACGAGCAGTACTTC
TRBJ2-5,-,13,-,TRBV20-1,CSAPSSASETQYF,TGCAGTGCCCCCTCCTCTGCGTCGGAGACCCAGTACTTC
TRBJ1-1,-,14,TRBD1,TRBV2,CASSGDRPHTEAFF,TGTGCCAGCAGTGGGGACAGGCCTCACACTGAAGCTTTCTTT
TRBJ2-1,many,15,TRBD2,TRBV11-2,CASSPGLAGGHEQFF,TGTGCCAGCAGCCCGGGACTAGCGGGGGGGCACGAGCAGTTCTTC
TRBJ2-5,many,15,TRBD2,TRBV20-1,CSARRGLAGGETQYF,TGCAGTGCTCGCCGGGGACTAGCGGGAGGAGAGACCCAGTACTTC
TRBJ2-7,many,13,-,TRBV28,CASSSPPADEQYF,TGTGCCAGCAGCTCCCCCCCGGCTGACGAGCAGTACTTC
TRBJ2-6,many,15,TRBD2,TRBV11-3,CASSASGSGANVLTF,TGTGCCAGCAGCGCTAGCGGCTCTGGGGCCAACGTCCTGACTTTC
TRBJ2-5,-,17,TRBD2,TRBV7-2,CASSFLGSGAIQETQYF,TGTGCCAGCAGCTTCCTGGGTAGCGGGGCCATCCAAGAGACCCAGTACTTC
TRBJ1-1,many,13,-,TRBV14,CASSAAWNTEAFF,TGTGCCAGCAGCGCCGCGTGGAACACTGAAGCTTTCTTT
TRBJ2-5,many,12,-,TRBV28,CAISTIEETQYF,TGTGCCATATCGACCATCGAAGAGACCCAGTACTTC
TRBJ2-1,many,11,TRBD2,TRBV3-1,CASSRREEQFF,TGTGCCAGCAGCCGGCGGGAGGAGCAGTTCTTC
TRBJ1-4,many,15,TRBD1,TRBV6-1,CASSELGQGDEKLFF,TGTGCCAGCAGTGAATTAGGGCAGGGGGATGAAAAACTGTTTTTT
TRBJ2-3,many,13,-,TRBV20-1,CSAKFRVADTQYF,TGCAGTGCTAAGTTCCGGGTCGCAGATACGCAGTATTTT
TRBJ2-1,few,14,-,TRBV19,CASSSWGSYNEQFF,TGTGCCTCATCAAGCTGGGGGTCCTACAATGAGCAGTTCTTC
TRBJ2-1,few,15,-,TRBV27,CASSLLRGPYNEQFF,TGTGCCAGCAGTTTGCTGAGGGGACCATACAATGAGCAGTTCTTC
TRBJ1-4,few,14,-,TRBV9,CASSVAGGREKLFF,TGTGCCAGCAGCGTAGCCGGGGGGAGGGAAAAACTGTTTTTT
TRBJ2-3,many,15,-,TRBV6-2/TRBV6-3,CASSYSGLVWDTQYF,TGTGCCAGCAGTTACTCGGGGTTAGTCTGGGATACGCAGTATTTT
TRBJ2-5,-,15,-,TRBV19,CASSRRVEPQETQYF,TGTGCCAGTAGTAGGAGGGTGGAACCCCAAGAGACCCAGTACTTC
TRBJ1-1,-,13,-,TRBV5-6,CASSFPIGPEAFF,TGTGCCAGCAGCTTCCCAATAGGCCCTGAAGCTTTCTTT
TRBJ2-2,many,21,TRBD1,TRBV7-3,CASSPNPGLGQDNRNTGELFF,TGTGCCAGCAGCCCCAACCCCGGATTGGGACAGGATAACCGTAACACCGGGGAGCTGTTTTTT
TRBJ2-1,many,19,-,TRBV4-2,CASSQVSQGGAGSYNEQFF,TGTGCCAGCAGCCAAGTGTCCCAAGGTGGGGCTGGCTCCTACAATGAGCAGTTCTTC
TRBJ2-2,few,16,-,TRBV7-3,CASSLTGGGITGELFF,TGTGCCAGCAGCTTAACCGGCGGGGGCATCACCGGGGAGCTGTTTTTT
TRBJ2-4,many,17,TRBD2,TRBV28,CASSTGTSAGWGNIQYF,TGTGCCAGCAGCACCGGGACTAGCGCGGGTTGGGGGAACATTCAGTACTTC
TRBJ2-3,many,15,-,TRBV3-1,CASSQGGLSTDTQYF,TGTGCCAGCAGCCAGGGCGGGTTGTCCACAGATACGCAGTATTTT
TRBJ1-4,many,15,TRBD1,TRBV3-1,CASSHGQGTNEKLFF,TGTGCCAGCAGCCACGGACAGGGGACTAATGAAAAACTGTTTTTT
TRBJ1-5,few,15,-,TRBV11-2,CASSLGAGVGQPQHF,TGTGCCAGCAGCTTAGGTGCAGGGGTTGGTCAGCCCCAGCATTTT
TRBJ1-3,many,18,-,TRBV24-1,CATSDLASIHRSGNTIYF,TGTGCCACCAGTGACTTGGCTTCCATTCATCGCTCTGGAAACACCATATATTTT
TRBJ2-7,many,16,TRBD2,TRBV4-2,CASSQDRTGGPNEQYF,TGTGCCAGCAGCCAAGATCGCACGGGAGGGCCGAACGAGCAGTACTTC
TRBJ2-7,few,14,-,TRBV20-1,CSAREQGAGYEQYF,TGCAGTGCTAGAGAACAAGGGGCCGGCTACGAGCAGTACTTC
TRBJ2-7,many,12,-,TRBV11-1,CASSDKGYEQYF,TGTGCCAGCAGCGACAAAGGGTACGAGCAGTACTTC
TRBJ1-2,many,14,-,TRBV5-1,CASSFEGAVRGYTF,TGCGCCAGCAGCTTTGAGGGTGCAGTACGGGGCTACACCTTC
TRBJ2-3,many,14,-,TRBV5-1,CASSLPELADTQYF,TGCGCCAGCAGCTTGCCGGAGCTGGCAGATACGCAGTATTTT
TRBJ1-3,few,16,-,TRBV7-6,CASSLGSRVSGNTIYF,TGTGCCAGCAGTCTGGGGTCCAGGGTCTCTGGAAACACCATATATTTT
TRBJ2-7,-,10,-,TRBV20-1,CSASGYEQYF,TGCAGTGCTAGCGGATACGAGCAGTACTTC
TRBJ1-2,few,18,-,TRBV9,CASSVPPGLQMDGDGYTF,TGTGCCAGCAGCGTCCCTCCGGGACTCCAGATGGATGGAGATGGCTACACCTTC
TRBJ1-4,few,14,-,TRBV19,CASSSNRVDEKLFF,TGTGCCAGTAGTAGTAATAGGGTAGACGAAAAACTGTTTTTT
TRBJ1-1,many,12,-,TRBV6-1,CASSDHIGRAFF,TGTGCCAGCAGTGATCATATAGGGAGAGCTTTCTTT
TRBJ1-1,many,18,TRBD1,TRBV20-1,CSARGRLAGGIMNTEAFF,TGCAGTGCTAGAGGGAGGCTGGCAGGGGGAATCATGAACACTGAAGCTTTCTTT
TRBJ2-2,many,15,-,TRBV12-3/TRBV12-4,CASRPQGTNTGELFF,TGTGCCAGCAGACCGCAGGGAACGAACACCGGGGAGCTGTTTTTT
TRBJ1-1,-,13,-,TRBV24-1,CATSAGSYDEAFF,TGTGCCACCAGTGCCGGGTCCTACGATGAAGCTTTCTTT